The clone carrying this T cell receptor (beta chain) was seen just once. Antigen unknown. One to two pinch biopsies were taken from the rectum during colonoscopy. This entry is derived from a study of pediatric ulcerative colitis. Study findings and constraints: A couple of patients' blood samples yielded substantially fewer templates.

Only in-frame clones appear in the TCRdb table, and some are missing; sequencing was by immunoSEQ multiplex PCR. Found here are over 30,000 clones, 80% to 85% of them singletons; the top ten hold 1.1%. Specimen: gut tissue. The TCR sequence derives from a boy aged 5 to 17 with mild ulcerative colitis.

The CDR3 DNA follows: TGTGCCACCAGCAGAGATCCCGGGGCAGGGCTTAGCAATCAGCCCCAGCATTTT. Translating gives CATSRDPGAGLSNQPQHF. V gene TRBV15 combines with J gene TRBJ1-5; D perhaps matches TRBD1 (5 bases). Trimming stripped 0 bases from V and 0 bases from J, with 15 bases between. The CDR3 contains 18 residues. CDR1 LNHNV and CDR2 YYDKDF come from the germline V gene (reference sequence).